This T cell receptor (beta chain) derives from a study of blood T cell repertoires in COVID-19. Overall study: The United States, Italy and Spain provided the acute and convalescent COVID-19 samples. The analysed material was cDNA or gDNA that came from T cells, B-cell-depleted T cells, or PBMCs.

Profiled with immunoSEQ multiplex PCR; TCRdb holds only in-frame clones, not every one. The sample lists some 80,000 clones; roughly three quarters were seen once. Patients in Seattle were enrolled during active infection, then followed longitudinally. The TCR sequence derives from a man in his 60s with COVID-19, enrolled during active disease. The sample taken for sequencing was peripheral blood.

This chain's CDR3 is CSGQTGVYTGELFF. DNA of the CDR3: TGCAGCGGCCAGACAGGGGTTTACACCGGGGAGCTGTTTTTT. V and J are TRBV29-1 and TRBJ2-2; 8 bases line up with TRBD1. V trimming: 7 bases; J trimming: 3 bases; junction bases outside the gene matches: 7. CDR1 is SQVTM and CDR2 is ANQGSEA in the germline V gene. The CDR3 runs to 14 residues.